The 32 T cell receptor beta chains below come from one sample, sequenced in a study of tumor-infiltrating lymphocytes in primary liver carcinoma. Starting material of 450 to 500 ng total RNA yielded TCR beta cDNA via a constant-region primer. Three nested multiplex PCR rounds, a slightly modified ARM-PCR, produced the libraries for TCR beta. A C-beta reverse primer and TRBV1-TRBV30 forward primers served in each of the first two PCR rounds, at roughly 10 cycles apiece. TCRdb reprocessed the multiplex PCR reads with MiXCR, giving one entry per CDR3 protein. This table has 50,000 to 60,000 distinct CDR3 sequences, around 77% appearing once. Extraction of RNA together with DNA used about 18-31 mg of unsorted bulk tissue. Sequencing was performed on liver tumor tissue from sampling region 5. Regarding subset: tumor region T5, tumor centre. These receptors were obtained from a man aged 40-50 years with primary liver carcinoma and hepatitis B virus infection.

V and J are TRBV5-1 and TRBJ2-2; 12 nucleotides line up with TRBD2. CDR3 size: 17 residues. Trimming cost V 0 bases and J 16 bases; bases outside gene matches: 16. In germline, CDR1 is SGHRS, CDR2 YFSETQ. The CDR3: CASSLETSGRNTGESFF. The CDR3 DNA follows: TGCGCCAGCAGCTTGGAGACTAGCGGGAGAAACACCGGGGAGTCGTTTTTT.

As regards this clonotype: The junction differs from germline at one of its ends, possibly a read error. The chain couples TRBV11-2 to TRBJ2-2; possibly TRBD1 or TRBD2 for D (5 bases each). Per the germline V gene, CDR1 is SGHAT and CDR2 is FQNNGV. The CDR3 runs to 17 residues. CDR3 amino acids: CATGPGRAGKNTEELFF. CDR3 bases: TGTGCCACCGGCCCGGGGCGGGCTGGGAAAAACACCGAGGAGCTGTTTTTT.

On this clonotype itself: A read error may produce the germline difference seen at one junction end. The chain employs TRBV14 and TRBJ2-7; D might be TRBD2 (7 bases). Germline assignment: CDR1 SGHDN and CDR2 FVKESK. The CDR3 runs 15 residues. Here the CDR3 DNA reads TGTGACAGCAGCCGCGACAGGACTAGCTCCTACGAGCAGTACTTC. This gives the protein CDSSRDRTSSYEQYF. The complete variable domain, with remaining parts taken from reference TRBV14 and TRBJ2-7, reads EAGVTQFPSHSVIEKGQTVTLRCDPISGHDNLYWYRRVMGKEIKFLLHFVKESKQDESGMPNNRFLAERTGGTYSTLKVQPAELEDSGVYFCDSSRDRTSSYEQYFGPGTRLTVT.

Remarks on this clonotype: The CDR3 ends on some other residue instead of the conserved phenylalanine or tryptophan, so this is likely a read error. The limits of the CDR3 on the DNA are not certain, so only TCRdb's listed CDR3 is given. The V gene is TRBV10-3, the J gene TRBJ1-6. The CDR3 totals 12 residues, both ends included. Germline loops: CDR1 ENHRY, CDR2 SYGVKD. CDR3 region: CAISKDGSPLDL.

Of note for this clonotype: One end of the junction varies from germline; a read error may be responsible. CDR3 nucleotides: TGTACCAGCGGCGCTCCGACTAGCGGGAGTGGGGATACGCAGTATTTT. Amino acid sequence: CTSGAPTSGSGDTQYF. The chain carries TRBV11-2 and TRBJ2-3; 12 bases map to TRBD2. This CDR3 has 16 residues. Germline V gene lookup returns CDR1 SGHAT and CDR2 FQNNGV.

This clonotype was seen just once. The conserved final phenylalanine or tryptophan is absent from the CDR3, which likely points to a read error. No DNA is shown, since the ends of the CDR3 on it are uncertain; the CDR3 is the one TCRdb lists. This rearrangement joins TRBV29-1 to TRBJ2-7; the table gives TRBD1 as D, unverified against the DNA. Germline CDR1 reads SQVTM; CDR2 reads ANQGSEA. The CDR3 is 16 residues long, ends included. The chain's CDR3 is CSAMTSGTGNPYEQCL.

As for this clonotype: As the CDR3 is not closed by the conserved phenylalanine or tryptophan, this likely results from a read error. The J gene is TRBJ2-1, the V gene TRBV4-1; maybe TRBD2 (6 bases). This CDR3 has 15 amino acids. The V end lost 4 bases, the J end lost 5 bases, and 15 bases lay between the germline ends. CDR1 MGHRA and CDR2 YSYEKL come from the germline V gene. As DNA, the CDR3 is TGCGCCAGCAGCCCTCTTGGCGGGATTCACAATGAGCAGTTCTTA. Amino acids: CASSPLGGIHNEQFL.

This clonotype has only one observation. The conserved phenylalanine or tryptophan is not found at the CDR3 terminus, so this likely reflects a read error. No DNA is shown, since the ends of the CDR3 on it are uncertain; the CDR3 is the one TCRdb lists. This chain uses TRBV11-1 with TRBJ2-3; TRBD1, the table's D call, lacks a check against the DNA. The CDR3 adds up to 19 amino acids, both ends counted. CDR1 and CDR2 (germline): SGHAT, FQDESV (reference sequence). The CDR3 here is CASSSGGSSVGARTDTQYS.

As concerns this clonotype: Sequence at one end of the junction differs from germline and may be a read error. V and J are TRBV11-2 and TRBJ2-6; possible D gene TRBD2, 6 bases. The germline V gene has CDR1 SGHAT and CDR2 FQNNGV. CDR3 length: 21 residues. The DNA of the CDR3 is TGTGCCAGCAGCATGGGGGGAGACATGGGCATTTCCCTCTCTGGTGCCAATGTCCTGACTTTC. Its translation: CASSMGGDMGISLSGANVLTF.

The chain has TRBV6-1 and TRBJ2-7; 8 bases line up with TRBD1. V dropped 7 bases and J dropped 0; count of bases not matched to a gene: 11. The CDR3 loop spans 16 amino acids. Germline values: CDR1 MNHNS, CDR2 SASEGT. The CDR3 DNA reads as TGTGCCAGCACCACACGGTCGGGACAGGACTCCTACGAGCAGTACTTC. Protein: CASTTRSGQDSYEQYF.

For this clonotype: The junction shows a germline mismatch at one end, possibly a read error. J is TRBJ1-1 and V is TRBV6-6; 7 bases are shared with TRBD1. The germline gives CDR1 MNHNY, CDR2 SVGAGI (reference sequence). The CDR3 length is 13 residues. CDR3 loop: CASSTGETTEAFF. CDR3 bases: TGTGCAAGCAGCACAGGGGAGACTACCGAAGCTTTCTTT.

To note about this clonotype: The conserved phenylalanine or tryptophan normally closing the CDR3 is absent here, so this likely arose from a read error. The V and J genes are TRBV12-3 or TRBV12-4 and TRBJ2-6; possibly TRBD1 for D (5 bases). The CDR3 extends over 17 amino acids. CDR3 DNA: TGTGCCAGCAGTCCCCGTATAGGGGTCTCTGGGGCCAATGTCCTGACTTAC. Translating it yields CASSPRIGVSGANVLTY.

Points on this clonotype: The germline gene is not matched at one end of the junction; a read error may be the cause. The V and J genes are TRBV29-1 and TRBJ2-1; 14 bases are shared with TRBD2. The CDR3 has 15 amino acids. The germline V gene has CDR1 SQVTM and CDR2 ANQGSEA. The CDR3 DNA reads TGCAGCGTTAGACTAGCGGGAGGGTTCTACGATGAGCGGTTCTTC. This encodes CSVRLAGGFYDERFF.

Concerning this clonotype: A much larger clonotype is one base distant, so this may be a read error. The chain recombines TRBV20-1 with TRBJ2-1; unclear D gene. Per germline, CDR1 DFQATT and CDR2 SNEGSKA (reference sequence). CDR3 length: 11 amino acids. The V and J ends lost 3 bases and 6 bases respectively, with 6 bases between them. The CDR3 sequence: CSASLCNEQFF. The CDR3 DNA is TGCAGTGCTAGCCTATGCAATGAGCAGTTCTTC.

With respect to this clonotype: Given the absence of the conserved phenylalanine or tryptophan at the CDR3 end, a read error is likely. The J gene is TRBJ2-1, the V gene TRBV11-3; TRBD2 might be the D (6 bases). The CDR3 totals 13 residues. Germline V gene data show CDR1 as SGHNT and CDR2 as YENEEA. The CDR3, as DNA: TGTGCTAGCAGCTTCCGTGGGTCCGGACTACAGTTCTTA. Its protein is CASSFRGSGLQFL.

The J gene is TRBJ2-1, the V gene TRBV12-3 or TRBV12-4; no definite D call. The CDR3 runs to 12 residues. CDR3 amino acids: CNSSLDNNEQFF. CDR3 nucleotide sequence: TGTAACAGCAGTTTAGATAACAATGAGCAGTTCTTC.

On this clonotype: One end of the junction does not line up with germline, which may come from a read error. The chain combines TRBV5-4 with TRBJ2-5; D may be TRBD1 (6 bases). CDR1 and CDR2 from the germline V gene are SGHNT and YYREEE (reference sequence). This CDR3 has 14 amino acids. CDR3 nucleotides: TGTGCCAGCAGTGCGGTAGGGGGTCAAGGGACCCAGTACTTC. It codes for CASSAVGGQGTQYF. The variable domain in full, with the rest retrieved from reference TRBV5-4 and TRBJ2-5, is ETGVTQSPTHLIKTRGQQVTLRCSSQSGHNTVSWYQQALGQGPQFIFQYYREEENGRGNFPPRFSGLQFPNYSSELNVNALELDDSALYLCASSAVGGQGTQYFGPGTRLLVL.

As to this clonotype: This may come from a read error, since a much larger clone is one base off. The chain is built from TRBV5-1 and TRBJ2-7, with D possibly called TRBD1 or TRBD2 (5 bases each). The CDR3 runs 14 residues. V lost 4 bases and J lost 7, with 18 bases in between. CDR1 and CDR2 from the germline V gene are SGHRS and YFSETQ. The CDR3 here is CASSVARGESEQYF. CDR3 coding DNA: TGCGCCAGCAGCGTAGCGAGAGGGGAGTCGGAGCAGTACTTC. Combining the CDR3 with reference TRBV5-1 and TRBJ2-7 gives the whole variable domain KAGVTQTPRYLIKTRGQQVTLSCSPISGHRSVSWYQQTPGQGLQFLFEYFSETQRNKGNFPGRFSGRQFSNSRSEMNVSTLELGDSALYLCASSVARGESEQYFGPGTRLTVT.

Points on this clonotype: The conserved phenylalanine or tryptophan normally closing the CDR3 is absent here, so this likely arose from a read error. The chain combines TRBV28 with TRBJ2-3, with 7 bases fitting TRBD1. Germline lookup yields CDR1 MDHEN and CDR2 SYDVKM. The CDR3 covers 14 residues. The CDR3 protein is CASSLKTGADPQYV. The DNA of the CDR3 is TGTGCCAGCAGTTTAAAAACAGGGGCAGATCCGCAGTATGTT.

In its sample, this clonotype is medium-sized. V usage is TRBV29-1 and J usage is TRBJ2-3; perhaps D is TRBD1 or TRBD2 (5 bases each). Germline assignment: CDR1 SQVTM and CDR2 ANQGSEA. This CDR3 comprises 13 residues. V was cut by 5 bases and J by 1 base, with 10 bases left in between. The CDR3 DNA reads as TGCAGCGTTCGGGACCTCCGCACAGATACGCAGTATTTT. Its translation is CSVRDLRTDTQYF.

The chain recombines TRBV5-1 with TRBJ1-1; D gene uncertain. V shed 4 bases and J shed 7 bases, with 11 bases lying between them. From germline, CDR1 is SGHRS and CDR2 YFSETQ. The CDR3 has 12 residues. CDR3 amino acids: CASSPEVGEAFF. The CDR3 nucleotides read TGCGCCAGCAGCCCGGAGGTAGGTGAAGCTTTCTTT.

Points on this clonotype: Without the conserved terminal phenylalanine or tryptophan, this CDR3 likely stems from a read error. CDR3 sequence reads: CVSSQEGYRNTIYY. CDR3 nucleotide sequence: TGCGTCAGCAGCCAAGAGGGGTATAGAAACACCATATATTAT. The chain couples TRBV4-3 to TRBJ1-3; maybe TRBD1 (5 bases). Per germline, CDR1 LGHNA and CDR2 YSLEER. The CDR3 length is 14 residues.

This clonotype was seen ten or more times. The gene calls are TRBV7-9 and TRBJ2-3; 7 bases are a match to TRBD1. The germline V gene has CDR1 SEHNR and CDR2 FQNEAQ (reference sequence). This CDR3 is 16 amino acids long. Trimming at V came to 4 bases and at J to 3 bases, leaving 10 bases not matched to a gene. CDR3 region: CASSSTDRVLTDTQYF. The CDR3 DNA sequence: TGTGCCAGCAGCTCGACCGACAGGGTATTAACAGATACGCAGTATTTT.

This clonotype was counted a single time. The J gene is TRBJ2-7, the V gene TRBV11-2; a possible D gene is TRBD2 (5 bases). Germline CDR1 is SGHAT and CDR2 is FQNNGV. The CDR3 covers 14 residues. The V gene lost 9 bases and the J gene lost 13 bases, with 28 bases spanning the gap. The CDR3 nucleotides are TGTGCCAGTAGCCTGCCACATGAAACTCAGCGGACCTACTTC. Protein sequence: CASSLPHETQRTYF.

Worth noting for this clonotype: Germline and junction disagree at one end, which may indicate a read error. The rearrangement uses TRBV11-1 and TRBJ2-1, with 9 bases identical to TRBD2. The CDR3 consists of 18 residues. In germline, CDR1 is SGHAT, CDR2 FQDESV (reference sequence). The CDR3 sequence is CTSSLYHSAGGSYDEQFF. The CDR3 bases are TGTACCAGCAGCTTATACCACTCCGCGGGAGGGTCCTACGATGAGCAGTTCTTC.

Concerning this clonotype: Compared with germline, one end of the junction differs, possibly owing to a read error. This rearrangement joins TRBV4-2 to TRBJ1-2, with 9 bases matching TRBD1. CDR3 size: 16 residues. CDR1 LGHNA and CDR2 YNFKEQ come from the germline V gene. The DNA for the CDR3 is TGTGTCAGCAGCCAACCCGGACAGGGGTTTTCGGGTGGCTACACCTTC. As protein: CVSSQPGQGFSGGYTF.

CDR3: CRIKFGQSIYGYTF. In DNA form, the CDR3 reads TGCAGGATCAAGTTTGGGCAGTCGATCTATGGCTACACCTTC. J is TRBJ1-2 and V is TRBV29-1; D gene unclear. Germline CDR1 SQVTM, CDR2 ANQGSEA. The CDR3 is 14 amino acids.

This clonotype was recorded at least ten times. This rearrangement joins TRBV5-1 to TRBJ2-2; D is uncertain. CDR1 and CDR2 from the germline V gene are SGHRS and YFSETQ. This CDR3 is built from 12 residues. The V gene lost 2 bases and the J gene lost 3 bases, with 2 bases spanning the gap. The CDR3 DNA sequence: TGCGCCAGCAGCTTAGACACCGGGGAGCTGTTTTTT. This codes for CASSLDTGELFF. Full variable domain (outside the CDR3, taken from reference TRBV5-1 and TRBJ2-2): KAGVTQTPRYLIKTRGQQVTLSCSPISGHRSVSWYQQTPGQGLQFLFEYFSETQRNKGNFPGRFSGRQFSNSRSEMNVSTLELGDSALYLCASSLDTGELFFGEGSRLTVL.

The chain has TRBV6-6 and TRBJ2-3, with 9 bases matching TRBD2. Germline assignment: CDR1 MNHNY and CDR2 SVGAGI (reference sequence). The trim removed 6 bases at V and 6 bases at J, leaving 19 bases unmatched. CDR3 length equals 18 residues. This CDR3 reads CASSTGTSRSVLPDTQYF. DNA for the CDR3: TGTGCCAGCAGCACCGGGACTAGCAGGAGTGTCCTCCCTGATACGCAGTATTTT.

The rearrangement uses TRBV10-3 and TRBJ1-6; 9 bases line up with TRBD1. Per the germline V gene, CDR1 is ENHRY and CDR2 is SYGVKD. Losses at the gene ends were 8 bases for V and 7 bases for J; bases not matched to a gene: 6. The CDR3 extends over 14 amino acids. CDR3 residues: CAILTGGYNSPLHF. The CDR3 coding sequence is TGTGCCATCCTGACAGGGGGTTACAATTCACCCCTCCACTTT.

This clonotype showed up many times. V is TRBV19 and J is TRBJ1-2; D ambiguous. The germline V gene encodes CDR1 LNHDA and CDR2 SQIVND (reference sequence). The CDR3 runs 14 residues. The germline V and J ends were trimmed by 4 bases and 5 bases, with 14 bases remaining between them. CDR3 protein: CASSKTASGYGYTF. CDR3 bases: TGTGCCAGTAGTAAGACCGCCTCGGGATATGGCTACACCTTC. Variable domain in full (rest from reference TRBV19 and TRBJ1-2): DGGITQSPKYLFRKEGQNVTLSCEQNLNHDAMYWYRQDPGQGLRLIYYSQIVNDFQKGDIAEGYSVSREKKESFPLTVTSAQKNPTAFYLCASSKTASGYGYTFGSGTRLTVV.

J is TRBJ2-3 and V is TRBV3-1, with D perhaps TRBD2 (5 bases). The CDR3 is made up of 16 amino acids. The germline V and J ends were trimmed by 4 bases and 2 bases, with 16 bases remaining between them. Germline V gene lookup returns CDR1 LGHDT and CDR2 YNNKEL (reference sequence). CDR3 amino acids: CASSPPQRTDTDTQYF. Written as DNA, the CDR3 is TGTGCCAGCAGCCCCCCTCAGCGGACTGACACAGATACGCAGTATTTT.